This TCR beta chain was profiled in a study of beta chain features in type 1 diabetes. Trimming cost V 3 bases and J 4 bases; bases outside gene matches: 1. The germline gives CDR1 KGHSH, CDR2 LQKENI. The CDR3 totals 14 residues. This clone turned up a few times. As yet, its antigen is unknown. The investigators reverse transcribed all of the isolated RNA, so they sequenced expressed TCRB transcripts. TCRdb's copy holds only in-frame clones and misses some; the assay was immunoSEQ multiplex PCR. The sample yields tens of thousands of clones, about 64% seen once. Study-wide results and limits: All four CD4+ subsets of Type 1 diabetes patients contained TCRB CDR3s that were moderately but significantly shorter. Patients showed naive, central memory and Treg TCRB repertoires that appeared more similar than those of healthy donors.

This TCR derives from a woman aged 25 to 39 with type 1 diabetes. The sequenced sample consisted of stem cell memory CD4+ T cells from blood. The gene calls are TRBV18 and TRBJ2-1; TRBD1 matches at 9 bases. Here the CDR3 DNA reads TGTGCCAGCTCACCGGACAGGGGATACAATGAGCAGTTCTTC. Amino acids: CASSPDRGYNEQFF.